One T cell receptor (beta chain) is described in this entry. The sample holds a few counts of this clonotype. This receptor's antigen is unknown. No base quality values were provided; no much bigger clone lies one nucleotide off. The roughly 39 donors, aged about 6 to 100 years, were systemically healthy Caucasian individuals from Russia. Approximately 9.7 milliliters of peripheral blood were drawn from each donor into EDTA-treated Vacutainer tubes. Ficoll-Paque density-gradient centrifugation was used to isolate PBMCs, with at least 7 million per sample. Total RNA, at least 6 micrograms per sample, was extracted from PBMCs with Trizol reagent. For every donor, an aliquot of PBMCs went through flow cytometry to measure the percentages of naive CD45RAhigh/CD27high T cells. V gives up 0 bases and J gives up 3 bases, and the segment between their germline ends measures 6 bases. The CDR3 sequence holds 13 residues, the cysteine and phenylalanine included. Only the CDR3 portion is preserved as DNA: 39 bases, with reading frame beginning at the first base. The germline V gene encodes CDR1 MNHEY and CDR2 SVGAGI.

The library was generated by 5' RACE. Sequencing was carried out with an Illumina HiSeq 2500. A second PCR of about 7 to 12 cycles was performed with a sample-barcoded 5' primer and a J-beta primer mix. A unique molecular identifier was introduced onto each TCR beta cDNA molecule by a template-switch 5' adaptor carrying 12 random nucleotides. Each sample yielded at least 3 million CDR3-containing paired-end reads. All of the RNA was converted into first-strand cDNA using the Mint cDNA synthesis kit, with a TRBC-specific oligonucleotide serving as the primer. Following uracil-DNA glycosylase treatment, a first 18-cycle PCR with universal primers M1SS and BC2_uni_R was performed on all cDNA. The paper's processing steps were these. For normalization, 1 million high-quality reads, each with a distinct molecular identifier, were randomly selected from each sample. Instead of being binned into consensus sequences, reads with shared molecular identifiers were discarded. CDR3 identification, clonotype clustering and error correction used MiTCR with a Q25 quality threshold and the strictest error-elimination algorithm. A nonparametric unseen species model with Euler transformation was used to estimate a lower bound on total TCR beta diversity. TCRdb applied fastp at Q25 and MiXCR to the public reads, then kept only in-frame beta chains. Identical CDR3 protein sequences are pooled into one entry, listed with their most common genes and DNA. Clone size and V and J calls follow TCRdb, not the original study. This sample lists roughly 1 million distinct CDR3 sequences; under 30% were detected once. 0.75% of the sample lies in the top ten.

The source of the sample is a study of blood T cells in healthy people across ages (dated by TCRdb to about 2015). About the full investigation: In model experiments, roughly one uniquely barcoded TCR beta cDNA molecule per two T cells was captured by template switching. To track age-related changes in TCR beta repertoire diversity, the study relied on deep sequencing normalized with unique cDNA molecular identifiers. Four age groups were formed from the donors: young (average approximately 15 years), middle-aged (approximately 39), aged (more than 55) and long-lived (approximately 78). Two additional independent replicas of 1 million unique cDNA reads from the same blood draw were analyzed for two donors (one aged 18 to 30 and one aged 80 or older). Summary of the overall study and its limitations: Compared with the aged group, the long-lived group had more naive CD4+ T cells, fewer expanded clones and increased TCR diversity, a pattern suggesting age selection. Estimates of total diversity based on one million sequenced T cells were regarded as lower bounds and as underestimates. Because the CMV infection status of the donors was unknown, age-related changes in expanded clonotypes may potentially have been confounded. As age increased, observed TCR beta diversity per million T cells dropped in a roughly linear way, and a significant reduction was already evident by age 40. Conclusive comparison of naive and antigen-experienced compartments was prevented by the profiling of bulk unsorted PBMCs. A strong correlation was found between observed TCR beta diversity and the percentage of naive T cells measured by flow cytometry.

These sequences were also reported in another study, on T cells of mothers and their children. That second report states: The donors were nine systemically healthy Caucasian individuals, made up of three mothers and their six children. cDNA synthesis used all of the extracted RNA, with roughly 1.5 ug of RNA in each 15 ul reaction. In the second PCR, the M1S primer added sample barcodes and 2-4 random nucleotides. Over 8 million TCR beta CDR3 reads came from each mother, compared with approximately 3 million reads from each child. Thymic selection shapes the output of TCR recombination in a similar way in related and unrelated pairs, and inherited differences have a minor effect. Related mother-child pairs always showed normalized repertoire overlap that was slightly higher than in unrelated mother-child pairs, though the difference was never significant. With a sensitivity of approximately 100 clones per million clonotypes, no persistent microchimeric T cell clones were detected. The study used deep NGS to compare TCR beta repertoires of mothers and children, seeking features distinguishing related mother-child pairs from unrelated individuals. Mothers averaged about 40 +/- 4 years of age and children averaged approximately 12 +/- 4 years. After adapters were ligated using NEBNext reagents, the libraries underwent 100+100 nt paired-end sequencing on an Illumina HiSeq 2000. To prevent cross-contamination, the mother and child libraries were prepared one month apart and sequenced in separate runs. For each donor, somewhere between about 500,000 and 2,000,000 distinct TCR beta clonotypes were identified. Naive TCR beta clonotypes were estimated from low-frequency clonotypes matched to each donor's FACS-determined naive share, without sorting.

This receptor chain uses TRBV6-5 and TRBJ2-7; the D gene identity is not certain. The TCR originated in a girl aged 2 to 9 in good health. Input material: blood. DNA sequence: TGTGCCAGCAGTTACTCTGAGGTCTACGAGCAGTACTTC. Its coded protein is CASSYSEVYEQYF.